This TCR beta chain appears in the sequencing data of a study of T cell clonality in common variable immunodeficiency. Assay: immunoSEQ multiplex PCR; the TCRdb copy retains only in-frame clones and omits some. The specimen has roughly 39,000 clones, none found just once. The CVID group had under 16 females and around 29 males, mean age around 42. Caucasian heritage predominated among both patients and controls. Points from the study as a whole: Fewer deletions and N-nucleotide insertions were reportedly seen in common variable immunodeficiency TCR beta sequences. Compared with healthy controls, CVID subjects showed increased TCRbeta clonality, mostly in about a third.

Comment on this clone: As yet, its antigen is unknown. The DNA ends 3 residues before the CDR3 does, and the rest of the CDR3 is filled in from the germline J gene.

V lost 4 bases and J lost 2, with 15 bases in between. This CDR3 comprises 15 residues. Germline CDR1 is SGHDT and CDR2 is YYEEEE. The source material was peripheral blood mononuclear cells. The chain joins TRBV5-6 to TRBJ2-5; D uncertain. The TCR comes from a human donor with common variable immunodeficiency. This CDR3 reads CASSRYSPNQETQYF. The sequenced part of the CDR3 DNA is TGTGCCAGCAGCCGATACAGTCCCAATCAAGAGACC.